This TCR beta chain derives from a study of blood T cells in healthy people across ages. Study-level findings and limits: Unsorted PBMC material precluded a definitive naive versus antigen-experienced comparison. Diversity was estimated from one million T cells, and these estimates were considered underestimates.

This clonotype was detected ten times or more. The antigen remains unidentified. Germline V gene lookup returns CDR1 SGHDT and CDR2 YYEEEE. With 0 bases removed from V and 8 bases from J, the gap between germline ends came to 11 bases. This CDR3 has 13 amino acids. Combining a sample-barcoded 5' primer with a J-beta primer mix, a second PCR ran for roughly 7 to 11 cycles. Any given sample supplied a minimum of 2.5 million CDR3-containing paired-end reads. MiXCR, applied by TCRdb to the 5' RACE reads, yields one record per CDR3 protein. The sample lists 1.5 million to 2 million distinct CDR3 sequences; roughly 28% were seen once.

The origin of this receptor is a woman aged 30 to 39 in good health. Material for sequencing was blood. The chain combines TRBV5-6 with TRBJ1-1, with D unclear. CDR3 amino acids: CASSLGLGGEAFF. The DNA of the CDR3 is TGTGCCAGCAGCTTGGGACTGGGCGGGGAAGCTTTCTTT.